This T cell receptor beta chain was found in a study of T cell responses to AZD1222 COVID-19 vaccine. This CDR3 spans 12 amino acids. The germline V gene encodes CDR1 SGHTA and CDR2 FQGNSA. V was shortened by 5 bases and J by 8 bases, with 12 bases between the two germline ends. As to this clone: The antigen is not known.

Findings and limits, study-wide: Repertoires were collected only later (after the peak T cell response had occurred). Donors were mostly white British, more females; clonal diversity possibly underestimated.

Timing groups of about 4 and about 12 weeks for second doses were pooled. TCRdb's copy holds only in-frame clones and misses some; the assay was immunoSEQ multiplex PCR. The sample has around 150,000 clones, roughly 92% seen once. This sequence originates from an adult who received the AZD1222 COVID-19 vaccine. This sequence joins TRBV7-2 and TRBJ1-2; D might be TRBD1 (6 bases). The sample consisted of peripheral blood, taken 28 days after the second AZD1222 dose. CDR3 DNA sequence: TGTGCCAGCAGCACTGGACAGCGAGGCTACACCTTC. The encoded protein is CASSTGQRGYTF.